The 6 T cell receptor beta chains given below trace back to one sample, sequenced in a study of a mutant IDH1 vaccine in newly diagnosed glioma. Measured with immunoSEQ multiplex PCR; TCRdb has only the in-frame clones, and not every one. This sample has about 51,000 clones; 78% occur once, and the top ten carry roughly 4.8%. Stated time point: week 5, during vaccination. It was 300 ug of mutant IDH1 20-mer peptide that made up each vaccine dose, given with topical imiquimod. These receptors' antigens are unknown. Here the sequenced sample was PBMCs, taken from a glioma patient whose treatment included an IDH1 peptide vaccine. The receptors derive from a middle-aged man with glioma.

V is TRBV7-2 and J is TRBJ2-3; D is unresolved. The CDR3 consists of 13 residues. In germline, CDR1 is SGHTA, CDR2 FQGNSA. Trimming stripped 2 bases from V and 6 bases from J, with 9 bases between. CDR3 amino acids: CASSLSGRDTQYF. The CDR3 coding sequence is TGTGCCAGCAGCTTATCTGGACGGGATACGCAGTATTTT.

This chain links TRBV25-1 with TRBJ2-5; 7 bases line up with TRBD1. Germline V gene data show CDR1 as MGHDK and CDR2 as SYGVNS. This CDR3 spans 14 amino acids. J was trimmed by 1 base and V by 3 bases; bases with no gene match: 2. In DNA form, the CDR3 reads TGTGCCAGCAGTGAGACAGGGTTCCAAGAGACCCAGTACTTC. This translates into CASSETGFQETQYF. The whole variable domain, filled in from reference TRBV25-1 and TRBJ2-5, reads EADIYQTPRYLVIGTGKKITLECSQTMGHDKMYWYQQDPGMELHLIHYSYGVNSTEKGDLSSESTVSRIRTEHFPLTLESARPSHTSQYLCASSETGFQETQYFGPGTRLLVL.

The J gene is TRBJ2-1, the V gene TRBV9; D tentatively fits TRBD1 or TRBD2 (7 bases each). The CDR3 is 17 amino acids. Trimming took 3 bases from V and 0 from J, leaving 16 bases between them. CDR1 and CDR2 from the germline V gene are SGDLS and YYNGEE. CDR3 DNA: TGTGCCAGCAGCGAGGGGGCGCGGGGGACCTCCTACAATGAGCAGTTCTTC. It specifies CASSEGARGTSYNEQFF.

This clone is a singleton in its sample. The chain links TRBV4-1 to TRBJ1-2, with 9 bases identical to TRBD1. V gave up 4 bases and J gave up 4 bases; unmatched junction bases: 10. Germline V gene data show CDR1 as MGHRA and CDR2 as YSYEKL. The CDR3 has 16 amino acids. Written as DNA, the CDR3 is TGCGCCAGCAGCCTTTCGGGACAGGGTGGGGGCTATGGCTACACCTTC. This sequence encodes CASSLSGQGGGYGYTF.

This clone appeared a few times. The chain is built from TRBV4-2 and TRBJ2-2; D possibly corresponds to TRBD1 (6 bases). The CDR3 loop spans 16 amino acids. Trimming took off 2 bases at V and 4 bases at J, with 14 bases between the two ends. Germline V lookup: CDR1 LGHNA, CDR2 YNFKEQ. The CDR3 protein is CASSQTPGQATGELFF. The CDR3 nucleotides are TGTGCCAGCAGCCAAACACCGGGACAAGCCACCGGGGAGCTGTTTTTT.

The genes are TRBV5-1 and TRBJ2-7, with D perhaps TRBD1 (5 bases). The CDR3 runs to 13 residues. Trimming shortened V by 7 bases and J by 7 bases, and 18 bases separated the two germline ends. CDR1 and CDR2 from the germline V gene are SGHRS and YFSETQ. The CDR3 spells CASAQGLVREQYF. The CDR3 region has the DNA TGCGCCAGCGCGCAGGGTCTAGTAAGGGAGCAGTACTTC.